Each of the 21 T cell receptor beta chains below was sequenced from the same sample in a study of identifying expanded T cells in peripheral blood. Produced via immunoSEQ multiplex PCR; TCRdb's table is partial and in-frame only. Of about 82,000 clones detected, approximately 90% appear once; the ten largest clones hold about 7%. What was sequenced was blood. Receptors originate from a person aged 18 to 70 in good health.

This chain links TRBV2 with TRBJ2-7; D might be TRBD1 (6 bases). V was shortened by 6 bases and J by 0 bases, with 15 bases between the two germline ends. The CDR3 runs to 15 residues. Germline V gene data show CDR1 as SNHLY and CDR2 as FYNNEI. The CDR3 is CASSLGQPPSYEQYF. For the CDR3, the DNA is TGTGCCAGCAGCCTAGGACAGCCACCCTCCTACGAGCAGTACTTC.

The genes are TRBV27 and TRBJ2-3; no clear D. CDR1 is MNHEY, CDR2 SMNVEV, per germline (reference sequence). There are 13 residues in the CDR3. Deletions cut 5 bases from V and 6 bases from J, with 12 bases between. The CDR3 is CASSQPPTDTQYF. CDR3 in DNA: TGTGCCAGCAGTCAGCCCCCCACGGATACGCAGTATTTT.

The J gene is TRBJ1-2, the V gene TRBV7-8, with D possibly matching TRBD1 (5 bases). V dropped 11 bases and J dropped 0 bases, with 16 bases sitting between them. Germline assignment: CDR1 SGHVS and CDR2 FQNEAQ. The CDR3 contains 14 residues. The CDR3 DNA sequence: TGTGCCGCGGGGGGGTCGATATCTAACTATGGCTACACCTTC. Its protein is CAAGGSISNYGYTF.

The V and J genes are TRBV13 and TRBJ2-5; maybe TRBD1 (5 bases). The CDR3 sequence is 13 residues long. The germline CDR1 and CDR2 sequences are PRHDT and FYEKMQ (reference sequence). Trimming stripped 6 bases from V and 1 base from J, with 9 bases between. The CDR3 protein is CASSRTRQETQYF. DNA for the CDR3: TGTGCCAGCAGTAGGACACGCCAAGAGACCCAGTACTTC.

The chain employs TRBV29-1 and TRBJ2-4; 8 bases fit TRBD1. Germline V gene data show CDR1 as SQVTM and CDR2 as ANQGSEA. The V segment lost 4 bases and the J segment 7 bases; nucleotides outside the gene matches: 9. The CDR3 runs 14 residues. This CDR3 is CSVVEDRGWNIQYF. The CDR3 nucleotides read TGCAGCGTTGTAGAAGACAGGGGTTGGAACATTCAGTACTTC. Full variable domain (rest looked up from reference TRBV29-1 and TRBJ2-4): SAVISQKPSRDICQRGTSLTIQCQVDSQVTMMFWYRQQPGQSLTLIATANQGSEATYESGFVIDKFPISRPNLTFSTLTVSNMSPEDSSIYLCSVVEDRGWNIQYFGAGTRLSVL.

This chain links TRBV7-3 with TRBJ1-2, with D possibly matching TRBD1 (5 bases). The CDR3 has 14 amino acids. In germline, CDR1 is SGHTA, CDR2 FQGTGA. The ends were cut back, 2 bases at V and 4 bases at J, with 11 bases in the middle. CDR3 loop: CASSLGGGPYGYTF. CDR3 nucleotides: TGTGCCAGCAGCTTAGGCGGGGGTCCCTATGGCTACACCTTC.

This sequence joins TRBV2 and TRBJ1-1, with 7 bases identical to TRBD1. The J segment lost 5 bases and the V segment lost 6 bases, leaving 6 bases of the junction unmatched. CDR3 length equals 13 residues. Germline loops: CDR1 SNHLY, CDR2 FYNNEI. The CDR3 spells CASRTGILTEAFF. The CDR3 bases are TGTGCCAGCAGGACAGGGATTCTGACTGAAGCTTTCTTT.

V and J are TRBV19 and TRBJ1-1; D unresolved. The V end was cut by 5 bases, the J end by 6 bases, with 10 bases between. Per the germline V gene, CDR1 is LNHDA and CDR2 is SQIVND (reference sequence). The CDR3 is 12 residues long. CDR3 loop: CASSWGIAEAFF. The CDR3 coding sequence is TGTGCCAGTAGTTGGGGAATTGCTGAAGCTTTCTTT. Full variable domain (missing parts from reference TRBV19 and TRBJ1-1): DGGITQSPKYLFRKEGQNVTLSCEQNLNHDAMYWYRQDPGQGLRLIYYSQIVNDFQKGDIAEGYSVSREKKESFPLTVTSAQKNPTAFYLCASSWGIAEAFFGQGTRLTVV.

This CDR3 reads CSVEEARGGKDTEAFF. CDR3 DNA sequence: TGCAGCGTTGAAGAGGCTAGGGGGGGGAAGGACACTGAAGCTTTCTTT. The rearrangement joins TRBV29-1 to TRBJ1-1, with TRBD1 as a possible D gene (6 bases). Germline V gene sequence: CDR1 SQVTM, CDR2 ANQGSEA. This CDR3 is 16 amino acids long. Trimming removed 0 bases from V and 3 bases from J, with 17 bases in between.

The chain is built from TRBV7-2 and TRBJ2-1; D may be TRBD2 (5 bases). Germline loops: CDR1 SGHTA, CDR2 FQGNSA. The CDR3 has 15 residues. Trimming left V 8 bases short and J 4 bases short, with 18 bases between. This CDR3 reads CASSNYGVGYNEQFF. CDR3 sequence (DNA): TGTGCCAGCTCCAATTACGGGGTGGGGTACAATGAGCAGTTCTTC. Full variable domain (rest looked up from reference TRBV7-2 and TRBJ2-1): GAGVSQSPSNKVTEKGKDVELRCDPISGHTALYWYRQSLGQGLEFLIYFQGNSAPDKSGLPSDRFSAERTGGSVSTLTIQRTQQEDSAVYLCASSNYGVGYNEQFFGPGTRLTVL.

CDR3 sequence reads: CASSYELRVGTQYF. The CDR3 nucleotides read TGTGCCAGCAGTTACGAATTGAGGGTGGGGACCCAGTACTTC. J is TRBJ2-5 and V is TRBV6-5; a possible D gene is TRBD2 (5 bases). The CDR3 is 14 amino acids. CDR1 MNHEY and CDR2 SVGAGI come from the germline V gene. V lost 2 bases and J 7 bases, leaving 14 bases between the germline ends.

The CDR3 reads CASSKAETGIQAFF. The CDR3, as DNA: TGTGCCAGTAGTAAGGCCGAGACAGGGATACAAGCTTTCTTT. The chain employs TRBV19 and TRBJ1-1; 7 nucleotides agree with TRBD1. With 4 bases clipped from V and 9 bases from J, the junction kept 11 bases outside the gene matches. The CDR3 runs to 14 residues. The germline gives CDR1 LNHDA, CDR2 SQIVND (reference sequence).

The gene calls are TRBV5-1 and TRBJ2-3; the D is unclear. The CDR3 is 11 residues long. Germline V gene lookup returns CDR1 SGHRS and CDR2 YFSETQ. Trimming left V 5 bases short and J 5 bases short, with 6 bases between. The CDR3 sequence is CASSREDTQYF. The DNA for the CDR3 is TGCGCCAGCAGTAGAGAAGATACGCAGTATTTT.

The J gene is TRBJ2-5, the V gene TRBV6-5; D tentatively reads TRBD1 or TRBD2 (5 bases each). Trimming left V 6 bases short and J 5 bases short, with 16 bases between. Germline CDR1 MNHEY, CDR2 SVGAGI. CDR3 length equals 14 residues. The CDR3 spells CASSRGPAGETQYF. The DNA for the CDR3 is TGTGCCAGCAGCCGGGGCCCGGCCGGGGAGACCCAGTACTTC.

The chain uses TRBV28 and TRBJ2-7; possibly TRBD1 for D (6 bases). CDR3 length: 14 residues. V lost 6 bases to trimming and J lost 7 bases, with 19 bases between them. Germline lookup yields CDR1 MDHEN and CDR2 SYDVKM. CDR3 loop: CASRPGTPMGEQYF. CDR3 coding DNA: TGTGCCAGCAGGCCCGGGACACCTATGGGGGAGCAGTACTTC.

The chain employs TRBV11-2 and TRBJ2-7; TRBD2 is a possible D gene (7 bases). In germline, CDR1 is SGHAT, CDR2 FQNNGV. V gave up 10 bases and J gave up 2 bases, with 21 bases separating them. The CDR3 covers 15 residues. The CDR3 sequence: CATTRGGDSTYEQYF. The CDR3 bases are TGTGCCACCACAAGAGGGGGGGACTCGACCTACGAGCAGTACTTC.

V usage is TRBV27 and J usage is TRBJ2-5; D is undetermined. There are 14 residues in the CDR3. The V end was cut by 3 bases, the J end by 5 bases, with 13 bases between. Germline-derived CDR1 and CDR2 are MNHEY and SMNVEV (reference sequence). CDR3 in DNA: TGTGCCAGCAGTTTCTTATACCCCAGGGAGACCCAGTACTTC. Translating it yields CASSFLYPRETQYF.

The chain employs TRBV9 and TRBJ2-2, with D unresolved. Germline V lookup: CDR1 SGDLS, CDR2 YYNGEE. With 4 bases removed from V and 3 bases from J, the gap between germline ends came to 10 bases. The CDR3 extends over 14 amino acids. The CDR3 DNA follows: TGTGCCAGCAGCACCTCACAGTACACCGGGGAGCTGTTTTTT. Protein: CASSTSQYTGELFF.

This rearrangement joins TRBV19 to TRBJ1-2, with D unclear. The CDR3 extends over 13 amino acids. Deletions cut 6 bases from V and 4 bases from J, with 12 bases between. CDR1 is LNHDA, CDR2 SQIVND, per germline (reference sequence). As DNA, the CDR3 is TGTGCCAGTAGATCACCGGGCGGCTATGGCTACACCTTC. This gives the protein CASRSPGGYGYTF.

This chain links TRBV29-1 with TRBJ2-5, with D possibly being TRBD1 or TRBD2 (6 bases each). Germline V gives CDR1 SQVTM, CDR2 ANQGSEA. V lost 8 bases to trimming and J lost 1 base, with 17 bases between them. CDR3 length: 14 residues. The CDR3: CSWRPGAGQETQYF. Here the CDR3 DNA reads TGCAGCTGGAGGCCGGGGGCGGGCCAAGAGACCCAGTACTTC.

This clone has a count of ten or more. The chain joins TRBV7-2 to TRBJ2-7, with D unclear. This CDR3 contains 13 residues. V was cut by 2 bases and J by 6 bases, with 11 bases left in between. In germline, CDR1 is SGHTA, CDR2 FQGNSA. The chain's CDR3 is CASSLRVIGEQYF. The CDR3 DNA sequence: TGTGCCAGCAGCTTAAGAGTGATCGGCGAGCAGTACTTC.